One sample yielded the 13 T cell receptor beta chains listed below, sequenced in a study of Ad26.COV2.S vaccination and SARS-CoV-2 variants. The treatment: around 19 received Ad26.COV2.S at low or high dose, single or two shots; about 5 received placebo; per-sample allocation not given. Collection of samples fell on day 63 after the first vaccine or placebo injection. Sequenced by immunoSEQ multiplex PCR; TCRdb stores in-frame clones only, minus some. The sample has about 680,000 clones; around 90% are singletons. Specimen: peripheral blood, collected in a trial of Ad26.COV2.S vaccine versus placebo. The source of these receptors is a person aged 18 to 65 who received the Ad26.COV2.S COVID-19 vaccine or a placebo.

The chain combines TRBV4-3 with TRBJ2-1; D remains ambiguous. V dropped 4 bases and J dropped 4 bases, with 14 bases sitting between them. CDR3 length: 15 residues. Germline values: CDR1 LGHNA, CDR2 YSLEER. The CDR3 here is CASSLGFSLYNEQFF. CDR3 sequence (DNA): TGCGCCAGCAGCCTAGGGTTCTCCCTTTACAATGAGCAGTTCTTC.

In regard to this clone: Other nucleotide sequences from this sample produce the same CDR3. V and J are TRBV9 and TRBJ2-1, with D maybe TRBD2 (6 bases). Trimming stripped 2 bases from V and 4 bases from J, with 13 bases between. This CDR3 spans 15 amino acids. Looked up from germline, CDR1 is SGDLS and CDR2 is YYNGEE. The DNA of the CDR3 is TGTGCCAGCAGCGTTTCCGGGACTGATTACAATGAGCAGTTCTTC. This translates into CASSVSGTDYNEQFF.

With respect to this clone: At the DNA level, this CDR3 is encoded by other sequences in the same sample as well. The chain joins TRBV30 to TRBJ1-1; D call uncertain. Trimming took off 2 bases at V and 5 bases at J, with 9 bases between the two ends. CDR3 length equals 12 residues. CDR1 and CDR2 (germline): GTSNPN, SVGIG (reference sequence). The CDR3 coding sequence is TGTGCCTGGAGTCTCGGTGGGACTGAAGCTTTCTTT. It yields the protein CAWSLGGTEAFF.

V gene TRBV3-1 (or the pseudogene TRBV3-2) combines with J gene TRBJ2-5; D ambiguous. Germline V gene sequence: CDR1 LGHDT, CDR2 YNNKEL (reference sequence). This CDR3 spans 15 amino acids. With 4 bases removed from V and 2 bases from J, the gap between germline ends came to 14 bases. The CDR3 region is CASSPGRNLQETQYF. Written as DNA, the CDR3 is TGTGCCAGCAGCCCCGGACGGAACCTTCAAGAGACCCAGTACTTC.

The chain's CDR3 is CASSLLRGIPTYEQYF. Here the CDR3 DNA reads TGTGCCAGCAGTTTGCTTCGGGGAATTCCAACCTACGAGCAGTACTTC. The chain has TRBV6-5 and TRBJ2-7; maybe TRBD2 (5 bases). The length of the CDR3 is 16 residues. The V end was cut by 4 bases, the J end by 2 bases, with 18 bases between. Germline V gene data show CDR1 as MNHEY and CDR2 as SVGAGI.

Turning to this clone: Other DNA sequences within the sample encode an identical CDR3. This chain joins TRBV6-2 or TRBV6-3 and TRBJ2-7; D remains ambiguous. Trimming took 4 bases from V and 0 from J, leaving 4 bases between them. The CDR3 is 12 amino acids. Germline V lookup: CDR1 MNHEY, CDR2 SVGEGT. The CDR3 DNA sequence: TGTGCCAGCAGTTCGAGCTCCTACGAGCAGTACTTC. It encodes CASSSSSYEQYF.

The chain carries TRBV3-1 (or the pseudogene TRBV3-2) and TRBJ2-1, with 11 bases that match TRBD2. The V gene end was trimmed by 6 bases and the J gene end by 5 bases; junction bases not matched to a gene: 6. CDR1 and CDR2 (germline): LGHDT, YNNKEL (reference sequence). The CDR3 loop spans 15 amino acids. As DNA, the CDR3 is TGTGCCAGCAGATCCGTAGCGGGAGGGGACAATGAGCAGTTCTTC. It is translated as CASRSVAGGDNEQFF.

This clone was seen a single time. The chain links TRBV3-1 (or the pseudogene TRBV3-2) to TRBJ2-5; D is uncertain. The CDR3 runs to 14 residues. V dropped 2 bases and J dropped 5 bases, with 12 bases sitting between them. Germline lookup yields CDR1 LGHDT and CDR2 YNNKEL (reference sequence). This CDR3 reads CASSQRSPSETQYF. As DNA, the CDR3 is TGTGCCAGCAGCCAAAGGAGCCCCTCGGAGACCCAGTACTTC.

The V call is TRBV3-1 (or the pseudogene TRBV3-2), the J call TRBJ1-4, with 7 bases that match TRBD1. This CDR3 is 14 amino acids long. Trimming took 3 bases from V and 5 from J; bases not matched to a gene: 3. CDR1 and CDR2 (germline): LGHDT, YNNKEL (reference sequence). The CDR3 DNA is TGTGCCAGCAGCCAGGGACAGCAAAATGAAAAACTGTTTTTT. Its protein is CASSQGQQNEKLFF.

The genes are TRBV25-1 and TRBJ1-5, with D uncertain. Between the trimmed V and J ends, which lost 6 bases and 6 bases, there was a span of 15 bases. Germline CDR1 is MGHDK and CDR2 is SYGVNS. The CDR3 contains 14 residues. CDR3 loop: CASSGSVASQPQHF. The CDR3 nucleotides read TGTGCCAGCAGCGGCAGTGTGGCGAGTCAGCCCCAGCATTTT.

This chain links TRBV10-3 with TRBJ1-5; 9 bases align to TRBD1. CDR3 length equals 15 residues. Per the germline V gene, CDR1 is ENHRY and CDR2 is SYGVKD. With V trimmed by 6 bases and J by 3 bases, 6 bases remained unmatched. CDR3 sequence reads: CAIRAGQGDNQPQHF. CDR3 sequence (DNA): TGTGCCATCAGGGCGGGACAGGGTGACAATCAGCCCCAGCATTTT.

The chain combines TRBV18 with TRBJ2-5; D is ambiguous. The CDR3 loop spans 15 amino acids. The germline CDR1 and CDR2 sequences are KGHSH and LQKENI. V lost 2 bases, J lost 3 bases, and 13 bases lay in between. CDR3 residues: CASSPRSGPKETQYF. The CDR3 region has the DNA TGTGCCAGCTCACCAAGGTCCGGACCAAAAGAGACCCAGTACTTC.

V gene TRBV7-2 combines with J gene TRBJ1-6; no clear D gene. The germline V gene has CDR1 SGHTA and CDR2 FQGNSA. Between the trimmed V and J ends, which lost 1 base and 10 bases, there was a span of 14 bases. This CDR3 region has 15 residues. CDR3 in amino acids: CASSLGTGGGSPLHF. CDR3 sequence (DNA): TGTGCCAGCAGCTTAGGGACGGGAGGTGGCTCACCCCTCCACTTT.